Sequencing of this TCR beta chain was carried out in a study of blood T cell repertoires in COVID-19. Overall study: The United States, Italy and Spain were the sources of the acute and convalescent COVID-19 samples.

CDR3 length: 12 residues. Germline lookup yields CDR1 WSHSY and CDR2 SAAADI. V shed 6 bases, J shed 4 bases, and the junction held 0 bases outside the gene matches. Study processing details: Amplification of reference gene primers provided the estimated nucleated cell counts. Assay: immunoSEQ multiplex PCR; the TCRdb copy retains only in-frame clones and omits some. V, J and clone size reflect that table, while D and trimming were determined from the DNA. The sample records a few hundred thousand clones, about 90% being singletons. Recovery among Cohort 3 donors was established by two negative PCRs, clearance, or symptom resolution.

This sequence originates from a man aged 18 to 29 who had recovered from COVID-19. The sequencing sample was made of PBMCs or T cells enriched from blood (not recorded which). The chain links TRBV10-2 to TRBJ1-1, with TRBD1 identical over 9 bases. The CDR3 bases are TGCGCCAGCAGGACAGGGGGCACTGAAGCTTTCTTT. This encodes CASRTGGTEAFF.